A single sample is the source of the 15 T cell receptor beta chains below, sequenced in a study of T cell responses to AZD1222 COVID-19 vaccine. Using immunoSEQ multiplex PCR, the repertoire was profiled, and TCRdb retains in-frame clones only, with some absent. The data hold approximately 100,000 clones, with 91% observed a single time. The input for sequencing was peripheral blood, taken on day 0 of AZD1222 vaccination. Source of these receptors: an adult in good health.

The chain employs TRBV15 and TRBJ2-7, with D perhaps TRBD1 or TRBD2 (6 bases each). This CDR3 region has 13 residues. The germline gives CDR1 LNHNV, CDR2 YYDKDF (reference sequence). Trimming pared 4 bases from V and 7 bases from J, leaving 14 bases between. CDR3: CATSTRRGGEQYF. In DNA, the CDR3 is TGTGCCACCAGCACCCGAAGAGGGGGGGAGCAGTACTTC.

The chain carries TRBV19 and TRBJ1-1; 7 bases fit TRBD1. The length of the CDR3 is 13 residues. In germline, CDR1 is LNHDA, CDR2 SQIVND (reference sequence). Trimming removed 4 bases from V and 7 bases from J; junction bases left unmatched: 6. In nucleotides, the CDR3 is TGTGCCAGTAGTACCGTCGGGACAGTTGAAGCTTTCTTT. Translated, it gives CASSTVGTVEAFF.

The chain combines TRBV7-6 with TRBJ2-3, with TRBD2 matching over 7 bases. J lost 1 base, V lost 6 bases, and 4 bases had no gene match. The CDR3 has 14 residues. The V gene's germline CDR1 is SGHVS and CDR2 FNYEAQ. For the CDR3, the DNA is TGTGCCAGCAGTACTAGCGAACGCACAGATACGCAGTATTTT. This sequence encodes CASSTSERTDTQYF.

This rearrangement joins TRBV28 to TRBJ2-3, with D perhaps matching TRBD2 (6 bases). Trimming took 5 bases from V and 0 from J, leaving 12 bases between them. Germline V gene sequence: CDR1 MDHEN, CDR2 SYDVKM. The CDR3 is 15 residues long. This CDR3 is CASSPFRESTDTQYF. The CDR3 DNA is TGTGCCAGCAGTCCTTTTCGGGAGAGCACAGATACGCAGTATTTT.

The chain uses TRBV29-1 and TRBJ1-2; TRBD1 is a possible D gene (5 bases). The germline CDR1 and CDR2 sequences are SQVTM and ANQGSEA. With 6 bases removed from V and 4 bases from J, the gap between germline ends came to 15 bases. The CDR3 spans 13 residues. CDR3 in amino acids: CSVAGFQGYGYTF. CDR3 bases: TGCAGCGTAGCAGGGTTTCAGGGCTATGGCTACACCTTC.

CDR3 loop: CASSPNGQGAYEQYF. CDR3 sequence (DNA): TGTGCCAGCTCACCCAATGGACAGGGAGCCTACGAGCAGTACTTC. The gene calls are TRBV18 and TRBJ2-7, with 8 bases that match TRBD1. The germline gives CDR1 KGHSH, CDR2 LQKENI. The CDR3 is 15 residues long. The V gene end was trimmed by 3 bases and the J gene end by 2 bases; junction bases not matched to a gene: 6.

V usage is TRBV28 and J usage is TRBJ1-6; a possible D gene is TRBD1 (6 bases). Germline CDR1 and CDR2: MDHEN and SYDVKM. With 6 bases removed from V and 8 bases from J, the gap between germline ends came to 11 bases. This CDR3 region has 13 residues. CDR3 region: CASRGGQYSPLHF. The CDR3 bases are TGTGCCAGCAGGGGGGGCCAGTATTCACCCCTCCACTTT.

The chain uses TRBV14 and TRBJ2-5, with a possible D match to TRBD1 (5 bases). Germline CDR1 is SGHDN and CDR2 is FVKESK. V was pared by 0 bases and J by 1 base, with 12 bases between. The CDR3 has 16 amino acids. The CDR3 sequence is CASSQDNNRIQETQYF. The CDR3 coding sequence is TGTGCCAGCAGCCAAGATAATAACAGGATCCAAGAGACCCAGTACTTC.

This rearrangement joins TRBV18 to TRBJ2-1; D remains unclear. Trimming removed 3 bases at V and 7 bases at J, with 10 bases between. CDR1 and CDR2 from the germline V gene are KGHSH and LQKENI. The CDR3 runs to 13 residues. The CDR3 reads CASSPWAVNEQFF. The CDR3 coding sequence is TGTGCCAGCTCACCTTGGGCTGTAAATGAGCAGTTCTTC.

This chain uses TRBV7-9 with TRBJ2-3; D remains unclear. Germline-derived CDR1 and CDR2 are SEHNR and FQNEAQ (reference sequence). Trimming pared 0 bases from V and 8 bases from J, leaving 12 bases between. The CDR3 has 14 amino acids. The CDR3, as DNA: TGTGCCAGCAGCTTAGCAGGATCAAGCGTTACGCAGTATTTT. Its protein is CASSLAGSSVTQYF.

The genes are TRBV7-9 and TRBJ2-1; 10 bases agree with TRBD2. Germline V gene data show CDR1 as SEHNR and CDR2 as FQNEAQ (reference sequence). This CDR3 is 17 amino acids long. With 2 bases clipped from V and 9 bases from J, the junction kept 13 bases outside the gene matches. CDR3: CASSLLGRASGSFEQFF. As DNA, the CDR3 is TGTGCCAGCAGCTTATTGGGTAGGGCTAGCGGGAGTTTTGAGCAGTTCTTC.

The gene calls are TRBV19 and TRBJ2-3; D gene unclear. The CDR3 runs to 14 residues. Germline V gives CDR1 LNHDA, CDR2 SQIVND (reference sequence). With 5 bases removed from V and 1 base from J, the gap between germline ends came to 10 bases. CDR3 sequence: CASSFRQGTDTQYF. DNA for the CDR3: TGTGCCAGTAGTTTCAGACAAGGCACAGATACGCAGTATTTT.

The V gene is TRBV27, the J gene TRBJ2-7, with TRBD1 matching over 9 bases. The CDR3 is 16 amino acids. With V trimmed by 5 bases and J by 2 bases, 10 bases remained unmatched. Germline V lookup: CDR1 MNHEY, CDR2 SMNVEV (reference sequence). Here the CDR3 DNA reads TGTGCCAGCAGTCCGACTCCTTGGACAGGGGCCTACGAGCAGTACTTC. This translates into CASSPTPWTGAYEQYF.

This chain links TRBV5-6 with TRBJ1-1, with D possibly being TRBD1 (6 bases). Germline V gene sequence: CDR1 SGHDT, CDR2 YYEEEE. CDR3 length equals 13 residues. V was clipped by 5 bases and J by 5 bases, with 13 bases between them. This chain's CDR3 is CASSSGAVTEAFF. The CDR3 nucleotides read TGTGCCAGCAGTTCGGGGGCTGTAACTGAAGCTTTCTTT.

The V call is TRBV19, the J call TRBJ2-6; TRBD1 matches 7 bases. The germline gives CDR1 LNHDA, CDR2 SQIVND (reference sequence). This CDR3 region has 16 residues. V lost 7 bases and J lost 0; bases outside the gene matches: 6. The CDR3 sequence is CASNTTGSSGANVLTF. CDR3 coding DNA: TGTGCCAGTAACACGACAGGGAGCTCTGGGGCCAACGTCCTGACTTTC.